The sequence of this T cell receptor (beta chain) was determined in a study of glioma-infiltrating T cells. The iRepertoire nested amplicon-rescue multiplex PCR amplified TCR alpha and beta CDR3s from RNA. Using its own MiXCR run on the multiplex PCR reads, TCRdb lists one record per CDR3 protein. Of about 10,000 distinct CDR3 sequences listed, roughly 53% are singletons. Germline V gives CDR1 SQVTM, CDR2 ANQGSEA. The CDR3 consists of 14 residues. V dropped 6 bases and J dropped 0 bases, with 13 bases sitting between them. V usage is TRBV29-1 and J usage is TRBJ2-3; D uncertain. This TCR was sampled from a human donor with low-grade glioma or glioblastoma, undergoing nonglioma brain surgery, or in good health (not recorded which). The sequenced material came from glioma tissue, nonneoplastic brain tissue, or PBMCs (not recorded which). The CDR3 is CSVLTAASTDTQYF. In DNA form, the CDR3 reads TGCAGCGTGTTGACTGCAGCTAGCACAGATACGCAGTATTTT.